This entry concerns a single TCR beta chain. The sample is drawn from a study of T cell responses to AZD1222 COVID-19 vaccine. Libraries were prepared by immunoSEQ multiplex PCR; TCRdb keeps only in-frame clonotypes and omits some of them. The sample holds approximately 150,000 clones; roughly nine tenths are singletons and the top ten take 2.6%. V lost 2 bases and J lost 0; bases outside the gene matches: 5. Germline V CDR1 and CDR2: MNHEY, SVGAGI. The CDR3 has 16 amino acids. This sequence joins TRBV6-5 and TRBJ2-7, with 9 bases lining up with TRBD2. This TCR came from an adult in good health. Sequenced material: peripheral blood, taken on day 0 of AZD1222 vaccination. CDR3 nucleotides: TGTGCCAGCAGTTACAGACTAGCGGAAAGCTCCTACGAGCAGTACTTC. Translation: CASSYRLAESSYEQYF.